These T cell receptor beta chains were read from a single sample in a study of cytomegalovirus exposure and HLA in healthy donors. Profiling relied on immunoSEQ multiplex PCR, and the TCRdb table lists in-frame clones only, not all of them. The data show more than 95,000 clones, with over 70% seen just once and more than 9% held by the top ten. The sample consisted of PBMCs. The receptors here all came from a woman between 45 and 60 years old in good health and CMV-seropositive. Both conserved end residues are part of each CDR3. Each record gives: CDR3 protein, CDR3 DNA, J gene, D gene, V gene, clone size. D genes are given only for firm matches. Not every row has a clone size; where given, it reads once, few, many or a size class.

CDR3 protein: CASSFYTDTQYF; CDR3 DNA: TGTGCCAGCAGCTTTTACACAGATACGCAGTATTTT; J gene: TRBJ2-3; D gene: -; V gene: TRBV7-6; clone size: -
CDR3 protein: CASSPFTEAFF; CDR3 DNA: TGTGCCAGCAGCCCCTTCACTGAAGCTTTCTTT; J gene: TRBJ1-1; D gene: -; V gene: TRBV7-2; clone size: -
CDR3 protein: CASSLRGVFTEAFF; CDR3 DNA: TGTGCCAGCAGCTTACGGGGGGTTTTTACTGAAGCTTTCTTT; J gene: TRBJ1-1; D gene: -; V gene: TRBV7-2; clone size: -
CDR3 protein: CASSLVTVYNEQFF; CDR3 DNA: TGCGCCAGCAGCTTGGTAACGGTTTACAATGAGCAGTTCTTC; J gene: TRBJ2-1; D gene: -; V gene: TRBV5-1; clone size: few
CDR3 protein: CAHTSTRSTDTQYF; CDR3 DNA: TGTGCCCACACCTCCACCCGTAGCACAGATACGCAGTATTTT; J gene: TRBJ2-3; D gene: -; V gene: TRBV30; clone size: -
CDR3 protein: CASSIGAGGPGGSYNEQFF; CDR3 DNA: TGTGCCAGTAGTATAGGGGCGGGAGGGCCCGGGGGCTCCTACAATGAGCAGTTCTTC; J gene: TRBJ2-1; D gene: TRBD2; V gene: TRBV19; clone size: -
CDR3 protein: CASSFSPDQETQYF; CDR3 DNA: TGTGCCAGCAGCTTCAGTCCAGACCAAGAGACCCAGTACTTC; J gene: TRBJ2-5; D gene: -; V gene: TRBV7-7; clone size: -
CDR3 protein: CASSLTSLQGVPYEQYF; CDR3 DNA: TGTGCCAGCAGCCTTACCTCGCTTCAGGGGGTACCCTACGAGCAGTACTTC; J gene: TRBJ2-7; D gene: TRBD1; V gene: TRBV11-2; clone size: -
CDR3 protein: CASSQTSGDGYTF; CDR3 DNA: TGCGCCAGCAGCCAAACCTCAGGGGATGGCTACACCTTC; J gene: TRBJ1-2; D gene: -; V gene: TRBV4-3; clone size: -
CDR3 protein: CASSLYLGQTPTGGYTF; CDR3 DNA: TGTGCCAGCAGCTTATACCTGGGACAGACCCCGACCGGGGGCTACACCTTC; J gene: TRBJ1-2; D gene: TRBD1; V gene: TRBV7-8; clone size: -
CDR3 protein: CASTLSENSGNTIYF; CDR3 DNA: TGCGCCAGCACCCTCAGCGAGAACTCTGGAAACACCATATATTTT; J gene: TRBJ1-3; D gene: -; V gene: TRBV4-1; clone size: -
CDR3 protein: CASSLEQGTGYTF; CDR3 DNA: TGCGCCAGCAGCTTGGAACAGGGAACTGGCTACACCTTC; J gene: TRBJ1-2; D gene: -; V gene: TRBV5-1; clone size: -
CDR3 protein: CASSLVRGAYNEQFF; CDR3 DNA: TGTGCCAGCAGCTTAGTTCGCGGGGCCTACAATGAGCAGTTCTTC; J gene: TRBJ2-1; D gene: -; V gene: TRBV7-7; clone size: once
CDR3 protein: CASSQDRRTNTEAFF; CDR3 DNA: TGCGCCAGCAGCCAAGATCGGCGGACTAACACTGAAGCTTTCTTT; J gene: TRBJ1-1; D gene: -; V gene: TRBV4-3; clone size: -
CDR3 protein: CASKPDRGQETQYF; CDR3 DNA: TGTGCCAGCAAACCGGACAGGGGCCAAGAGACCCAGTACTTC; J gene: TRBJ2-5; D gene: TRBD1; V gene: TRBV2; clone size: -
CDR3 protein: CASSQQTGNFYGYTF; CDR3 DNA: TGCGCCAGCAGCCAACAGACAGGGAATTTCTATGGCTACACCTTC; J gene: TRBJ1-2; D gene: TRBD1; V gene: TRBV4-1; clone size: -
CDR3 protein: CASSDGTEQTGELFF; CDR3 DNA: TGTGCCAGCAGCGATGGGACAGAACAAACCGGGGAGCTGTTTTTT; J gene: TRBJ2-2; D gene: TRBD1; V gene: TRBV9; clone size: -
CDR3 protein: CASSPGTGRHGYTF; CDR3 DNA: TGTGCCAGCTCACCGGGGACAGGGAGACATGGCTACACCTTC; J gene: TRBJ1-2; D gene: TRBD1; V gene: TRBV18; clone size: -
CDR3 protein: CASSPGTDSNQPQHF; CDR3 DNA: TGTGCCAGCAGCCCAGGGACAGATAGCAATCAGCCCCAGCATTTT; J gene: TRBJ1-5; D gene: TRBD1; V gene: TRBV7-9; clone size: -
CDR3 protein: CASREDRGIDTGELFF; CDR3 DNA: TGTGCCAGCAGGGAGGACAGGGGGATTGACACCGGGGAGCTGTTTTTT; J gene: TRBJ2-2; D gene: TRBD1; V gene: TRBV9; clone size: -
CDR3 protein: CASTIGQAGSEKLFF; CDR3 DNA: TGTGCCAGTACCATAGGCCAAGCAGGATCTGAAAAACTGTTTTTT; J gene: TRBJ1-4; D gene: -; V gene: TRBV19; clone size: -
CDR3 protein: CASSIRDRTDTQYF; CDR3 DNA: TGTGCCAGTAGTATACGGGATCGAACAGATACGCAGTATTTT; J gene: TRBJ2-3; D gene: -; V gene: TRBV19; clone size: -
CDR3 protein: CASSKQTGTNTEAFF; CDR3 DNA: TGTGCCAGCAGCAAACAGACAGGGACGAACACTGAAGCTTTCTTT; J gene: TRBJ1-1; D gene: TRBD1; V gene: TRBV7-2; clone size: once
CDR3 protein: CSARGGHEQYF; CDR3 DNA: TGCAGTGCTAGGGGAGGCCACGAGCAGTACTTC; J gene: TRBJ2-7; D gene: -; V gene: TRBV20-1; clone size: -
CDR3 protein: CASSPVTGTEAFF; CDR3 DNA: TGTGCCAGCAGTCCTGTTACAGGCACTGAAGCTTTCTTT; J gene: TRBJ1-1; D gene: -; V gene: TRBV6-5; clone size: medium-sized
CDR3 protein: CSVVLLSYEQYF; CDR3 DNA: TGCAGCGTTGTACTGCTATCCTACGAGCAGTACTTC; J gene: TRBJ2-7; D gene: -; V gene: TRBV29-1; clone size: -
CDR3 protein: CASSSVGGRDEQFF; CDR3 DNA: TGTGCCAGCAGTTCTGTGGGGGGGAGGGATGAGCAGTTCTTC; J gene: TRBJ2-1; D gene: TRBD2; V gene: TRBV6-6; clone size: few
CDR3 protein: CASSRTDSNQPQHF; CDR3 DNA: TGTGCCAGCAGCCGGACAGATAGCAATCAGCCCCAGCATTTT; J gene: TRBJ1-5; D gene: -; V gene: TRBV9; clone size: -
CDR3 protein: CASSPDGGGYTEAFF; CDR3 DNA: TGTGCCAGCAGCCCCGATGGAGGGGGCTACACTGAAGCTTTCTTT; J gene: TRBJ1-1; D gene: TRBD1; V gene: TRBV7-2; clone size: few